These 18 T cell receptor beta chains share one sample of origin, sequenced in a study of blood T cell repertoires in COVID-19. This table comes from immunoSEQ multiplex PCR, and its TCRdb copy is limited to in-frame clones, with some not included. The sample shows approximately 40,000 clones, 86% of them seen only once. The sample taken for sequencing was peripheral blood. The receptors shown here come from a man between 45 and 60 years old in a cohort sampled during active COVID-19.

The V gene is TRBV7-9, the J gene TRBJ2-5, with D perhaps matching TRBD2 (6 bases). The germline V and J ends were trimmed by 6 bases and 4 bases, with 21 bases remaining between them. The CDR3 is made up of 16 amino acids. Per germline, CDR1 SEHNR and CDR2 FQNEAQ (reference sequence). The CDR3 protein is CASSLTPSGGAETQYF. The CDR3 region has the DNA TGTGCCAGCAGTCTGACCCCGTCCGGGGGAGCAGAGACCCAGTACTTC.

Only one count was recorded for this clone. The chain recombines TRBV6-2 or TRBV6-3 with TRBJ1-1; no firm D call. Deletions cut 2 bases from V and 1 base from J, with 8 bases between. This CDR3 is 14 amino acids long. The germline V gene has CDR1 MNHEY and CDR2 SVGEGT. The chain's CDR3 is CASSYRARNTEAFF. In DNA form, the CDR3 reads TGTGCCAGCAGTTACCGCGCTCGGAACACTGAAGCTTTCTTT.

CDR3 sequence: CASSLALGQGHTF. CDR3 DNA: TGTGCCAGCAGCTTAGCGCTGGGACAGGGTCATACCTTC. This sequence joins TRBV7-2 and TRBJ1-2; 9 bases are shared with TRBD1. J gave up 14 bases and V 0 bases, and 7 bases lay outside the gene matches. CDR3 length: 13 residues. The germline V gene encodes CDR1 SGHTA and CDR2 FQGNSA.

The chain is built from TRBV29-1 and TRBJ2-2; no definite D call. The germline V gene encodes CDR1 SQVTM and CDR2 ANQGSEA. The CDR3 is 13 residues long. The germline V and J ends were trimmed by 2 bases and 6 bases, with 10 bases remaining between them. In DNA form, the CDR3 reads TGCAGCGTTGAAATAATGGCGGCCGGGGAGCTGTTTTTT. It yields the protein CSVEIMAAGELFF.

The chain combines TRBV29-1 with TRBJ1-2; 9 bases agree with TRBD1. The CDR3 spans 13 residues. Germline V lookup: CDR1 SQVTM, CDR2 ANQGSEA. V lost 5 bases, J lost 5 bases, and 6 bases stayed unmatched. CDR3 coding DNA: TGCAGCGTTACAGGGGGCCTAATTTATGGCTACACCTTC. The encoded protein is CSVTGGLIYGYTF. The full variable domain, rest sourced from reference TRBV29-1 and TRBJ1-2, is SAVISQKPSRDICQRGTSLTIQCQVDSQVTMMFWYRQQPGQSLTLIATANQGSEATYESGFVIDKFPISRPNLTFSTLTVSNMSPEDSSIYLCSVTGGLIYGYTFGSGTRLTVV.

The rearrangement links TRBV19 to TRBJ2-3, with a tentative D call TRBD2 (5 bases). Germline CDR1 and CDR2: LNHDA and SQIVND (reference sequence). Trimming took off 7 bases at V and 5 bases at J, with 13 bases between the two ends. This CDR3 is built from 13 residues. The CDR3 DNA reads TGTGCCAGTAACCGGGGAGAGGAAGATACGCAGTATTTT. Encoded protein: CASNRGEEDTQYF.

The chain links TRBV6-5 to TRBJ1-2, with 11 nucleotides matching TRBD1. V dropped 8 bases and J dropped 8; count of bases not matched to a gene: 10. CDR3 length: 14 residues. In germline, CDR1 is MNHEY, CDR2 SVGAGI. The CDR3 region is CASGSGTGGRGYTF. The CDR3 DNA is TGTGCCAGCGGATCCGGGACAGGGGGAAGAGGCTACACCTTC.

The rearrangement joins TRBV5-1 to TRBJ2-1; 11 nucleotides match TRBD2. CDR3 length equals 16 residues. Germline V CDR1 and CDR2: SGHRS, YFSETQ. Germline trimming cut 5 bases from V and 4 bases from J; bases unmatched to any gene: 8. CDR3 coding DNA: TGCGCCAGCAGGGGCGGACTAGCGGGTACTTACAATGAGCAGTTCTTC. Protein product: CASRGGLAGTYNEQFF. Complete variable domain (other parts from reference TRBV5-1 and TRBJ2-1): KAGVTQTPRYLIKTRGQQVTLSCSPISGHRSVSWYQQTPGQGLQFLFEYFSETQRNKGNFPGRFSGRQFSNSRSEMNVSTLELGDSALYLCASRGGLAGTYNEQFFGPGTRLTVL.

The genes are TRBV11-3 and TRBJ2-3; TRBD2 might be the D (5 bases). There are 15 residues in the CDR3. Germline assignment: CDR1 SGHNT and CDR2 YENEEA. V gave up 4 bases and J gave up 2 bases, with 13 bases separating them. The DNA of the CDR3 is TGTGCCAGCAGCTCCCGGGCGGGCCCCACAGATACGCAGTATTTT. Translating gives CASSSRAGPTDTQYF. The complete variable domain, with remaining parts taken from reference TRBV11-3 and TRBJ2-3, reads EAGVVQSPRYKIIEKKQPVAFWCNPISGHNTLYWYLQNLGQGPELLIRYENEEAVDDSQLPKDRFSAERLKGVDSTLKIQPAELGDSAVYLCASSSRAGPTDTQYFGPGTRLTVL.

By its share, this clone is medium-sized (0.01 to 0.1%). The chain links TRBV11-2 to TRBJ1-1; unclear D gene. This CDR3 is built from 15 residues. Germline CDR1 and CDR2: SGHAT and FQNNGV. Trimming removed 0 bases at V and 6 bases at J, with 14 bases between. Here the CDR3 DNA reads TGTGCCAGCAGCTTAGATCCCCTCCCCAGCGCTGAAGCTTTCTTT. Translation gives CASSLDPLPSAEAFF.

The V and J genes are TRBV7-9 and TRBJ1-6; D ambiguous. This CDR3 contains 18 residues. Germline V CDR1 and CDR2: SEHNR, FQNEAQ (reference sequence). Trimming removed 0 bases at V and 4 bases at J, with 16 bases between. This CDR3 is CASSLAESGGQYNSPLHF. In nucleotides, the CDR3 is TGTGCCAGCAGCTTAGCTGAGAGCGGTGGGCAGTATAATTCACCCCTCCACTTT.

The V gene is TRBV7-2, the J gene TRBJ2-3; the D gene is possibly TRBD1 (6 bases). V was pared by 5 bases and J by 6 bases, with 15 bases between. This CDR3 has 14 residues. The germline V gene encodes CDR1 SGHTA and CDR2 FQGNSA. CDR3 bases: TGTGCCAGCAGCGAGAAGCAGGGGTGGGATACGCAGTATTTT. This codes for CASSEKQGWDTQYF.

The chain employs TRBV15 and TRBJ2-1, with TRBD2 matching over 7 bases. The CDR3 is 14 amino acids. V shed 7 bases, J shed 4 bases, and the junction held 7 bases outside the gene matches. Germline values: CDR1 LNHNV, CDR2 YYDKDF (reference sequence). CDR3 sequence: CATKPSGTYNEQFF. CDR3 DNA: TGTGCCACCAAGCCCAGCGGGACTTACAATGAGCAGTTCTTC.

The V call is TRBV3-1 (or the pseudogene TRBV3-2), the J call TRBJ2-4, with 9 bases identical to TRBD2. The CDR3 sequence is 15 residues long. Germline V gene sequence: CDR1 LGHDT, CDR2 YNNKEL (reference sequence). V lost 6 bases, J lost 11 bases, and 14 bases stayed unmatched. The CDR3 DNA reads as TGTGCCAGCAGTCCTCTCCCGGGACTAGCTTGGGTTCAGTACTTC. This encodes CASSPLPGLAWVQYF.

This chain connects TRBV28 to TRBJ2-5, with 9 positions matching TRBD1. V gave up 4 bases and J gave up 1 base; unmatched junction bases: 7. CDR1 and CDR2 from the germline V gene are MDHEN and SYDVKM. The CDR3 sequence is 16 residues long. The CDR3 loop reads CASSSTRQGVQETQYF. The CDR3 region has the DNA TGTGCCAGCAGTTCCACCCGACAGGGGGTCCAAGAGACCCAGTACTTC.

This chain connects TRBV12-5 to TRBJ2-3; no reliable D call. The V gene's germline CDR1 is LGHNT and CDR2 FRNRAP. The V gene lost 0 bases and the J gene lost 2 bases, with 12 bases spanning the gap. CDR3 size: 16 residues. CDR3: CASGLVLLPYTDTQYF. CDR3 coding DNA: TGTGCTAGTGGTTTGGTACTGCTACCGTACACAGATACGCAGTATTTT.

This chain uses TRBV12-3 or TRBV12-4 with TRBJ2-7; no clear D. V was trimmed by 6 bases and J by 7 bases, leaving 10 bases between them. The CDR3 consists of 11 residues. CDR3 sequence (DNA): TGTGCCAGCAGCTGTGTGTCGGAGCAGTACTTC. Its protein product is CASSCVSEQYF.

The genes are TRBV3-1 (or the pseudogene TRBV3-2) and TRBJ2-1; 7 bases are a match to TRBD2. Trimming at V came to 4 bases and at J to 7 bases, leaving 10 bases not matched to a gene. The CDR3 is made up of 15 amino acids. Looked up from germline, CDR1 is LGHDT and CDR2 is YNNKEL (reference sequence). CDR3 loop: CASSPPGREGNEQFF. Written as DNA, the CDR3 is TGTGCCAGCAGCCCCCCCGGTAGGGAGGGGAATGAGCAGTTCTTC.